This T cell receptor beta chain is from a study of T cells in Graves' hyperthyroidism and ophthalmopathy. Overall study findings and caveats: Clonotypes that were expanded in thyroid above 0.001 mostly appeared in blood too.

The CDR3 totals 16 residues. Trimming removed 2 bases at V and 5 bases at J, with 18 bases between. Germline-derived CDR1 and CDR2 are MNHNS and SASEGT. In its sample, this clonotype was seen many times. Antigen specificity is unknown. Amplification yielded TCR beta CDR3 regions, with RNA transcripts as the source. The TCR CDR3 was amplified in a first-round RT-PCR using the HTBI primer set. From the multiplex PCR reads, TCRdb called clonotypes with MiXCR, one entry per CDR3 protein. The repertoire holds some 210,000 distinct CDR3 sequences, with roughly 17% as singletons. Sequenced material: blood. This rearrangement joins TRBV6-1 to TRBJ2-5; D gene ambiguous. This TCR was sampled from a man aged 50 to 59 with Graves' hyperthyroidism. CDR3 sequence: CASSEFSSPTGETQYF. The CDR3 DNA sequence: TGTGCCAGCAGTGAATTCAGCTCCCCAACGGGTGAGACCCAGTACTTC.